The source of this T cell receptor beta chain is a study of blood T cells in healthy people across ages. Sample donors were healthy Caucasian individuals that came from Russia, aged 6 to 90. Around 9 milliliters of peripheral blood were drawn from each donor into EDTA-treated tubes. This clonotype was detected a few times. Its antigen remains unidentified. The CDR3 has 16 amino acids. The germline V and J ends were trimmed by 4 bases and 0 bases, with 13 bases remaining between them. CDR1 SGHTA and CDR2 FQGNSA come from the germline V gene. Findings and limits, study-wide: The study found more naive CD4+ cells and higher diversity in long-lived than aged donors. The recorded TCR beta diversity per million T cells decreased in a roughly linear manner with age.

A second PCR, run for about 6 to 11 cycles, used a sample-barcoded 5' primer plus a J-beta primer mix. In TCRdb, the 5' RACE reads were re-called with MiXCR into one record per CDR3 protein. This sample has around 1,900,000 distinct CDR3 sequences, with roughly 43% found just once. Sequencing input: blood. This chain uses TRBV7-2 with TRBJ1-5; D unclear. This clonotype was sampled from a human donor in good health. DNA of the CDR3: TGTGCCAGCAGCTCAGAAATCTGGGGTAGCAATCAGCCCCAGCATTTT. Protein: CASSSEIWGSNQPQHF.